This T cell receptor (beta chain) comes out of a study of blood T cells in healthy people across ages. Germline lookup yields CDR1 DFQATT and CDR2 SNEGSKA (reference sequence). The CDR3 contains 14 residues. A second PCR of 7 to 11 cycles used a sample-barcoded 5' primer and a J-beta primer mix. MiXCR, run by TCRdb on the 5' RACE reads, gives a single entry per CDR3 protein. The top ten clones hold approximately 20% of a sample with more than 650,000 distinct CDR3 sequences, around a fifth of them seen once. Sequences were obtained from blood. This receptor was identified in a man aged 65-85 years in good health. The chain uses TRBV20-1 and TRBJ2-1; 7 bases agree with TRBD1. The CDR3: CSNKGASSYNEQFF. CDR3 nucleotides: TGCAGCAACAAGGGGGCGAGCTCCTACAATGAGCAGTTCTTC.